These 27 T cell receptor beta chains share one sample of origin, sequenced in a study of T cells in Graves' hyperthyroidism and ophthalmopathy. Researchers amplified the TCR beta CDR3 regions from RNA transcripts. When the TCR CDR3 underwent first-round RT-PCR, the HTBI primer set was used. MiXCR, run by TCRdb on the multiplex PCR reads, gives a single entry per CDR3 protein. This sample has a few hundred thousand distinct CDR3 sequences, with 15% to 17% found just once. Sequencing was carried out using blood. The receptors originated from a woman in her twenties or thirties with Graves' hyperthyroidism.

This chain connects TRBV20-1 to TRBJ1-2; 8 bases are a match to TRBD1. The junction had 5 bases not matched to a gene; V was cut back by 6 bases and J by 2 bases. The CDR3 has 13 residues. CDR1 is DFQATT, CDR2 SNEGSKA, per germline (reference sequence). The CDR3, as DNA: TGCAGTGCCCCGGGACAGGTGAACTATGGCTACACCTTC. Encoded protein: CSAPGQVNYGYTF.

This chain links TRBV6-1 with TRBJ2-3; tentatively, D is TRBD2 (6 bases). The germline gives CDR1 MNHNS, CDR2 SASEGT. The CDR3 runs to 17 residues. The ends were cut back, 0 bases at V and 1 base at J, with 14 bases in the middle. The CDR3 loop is CASSEAGGTMRTDTQYF. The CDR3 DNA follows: TGTGCCAGCAGTGAAGCGGGGGGAACTATGCGCACAGATACGCAGTATTTT.

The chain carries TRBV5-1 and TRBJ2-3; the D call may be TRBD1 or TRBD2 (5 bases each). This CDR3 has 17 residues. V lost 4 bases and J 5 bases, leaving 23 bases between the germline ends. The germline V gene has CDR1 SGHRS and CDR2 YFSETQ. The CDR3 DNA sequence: TGCGCCAGCAGCCCGGACCCCGCAGGGCGGGTTGGAGATACGCAGTATTTT. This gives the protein CASSPDPAGRVGDTQYF.

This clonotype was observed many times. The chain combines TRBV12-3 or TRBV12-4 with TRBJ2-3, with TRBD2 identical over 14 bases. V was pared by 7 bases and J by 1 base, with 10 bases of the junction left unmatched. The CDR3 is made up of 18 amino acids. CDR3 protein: CASTRLGLAGVGTDTQYF. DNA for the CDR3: TGTGCCAGCACCAGATTGGGACTAGCGGGAGTCGGCACAGATACGCAGTATTTT.

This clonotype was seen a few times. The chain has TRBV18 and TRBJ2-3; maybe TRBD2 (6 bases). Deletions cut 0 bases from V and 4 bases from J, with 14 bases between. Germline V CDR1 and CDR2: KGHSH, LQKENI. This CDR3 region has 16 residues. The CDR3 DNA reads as TGTGCCAGCTCACCACCTAAGGGAGCGGGCCCAGATACGCAGTATTTT. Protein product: CASSPPKGAGPDTQYF.

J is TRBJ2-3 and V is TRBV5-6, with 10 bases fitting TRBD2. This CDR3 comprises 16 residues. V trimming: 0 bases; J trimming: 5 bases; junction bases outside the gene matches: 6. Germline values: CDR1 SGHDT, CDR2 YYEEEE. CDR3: CASSLEASGSGDTQYF. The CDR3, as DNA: TGTGCCAGCAGCTTGGAGGCTAGCGGGAGTGGAGATACGCAGTATTTT.

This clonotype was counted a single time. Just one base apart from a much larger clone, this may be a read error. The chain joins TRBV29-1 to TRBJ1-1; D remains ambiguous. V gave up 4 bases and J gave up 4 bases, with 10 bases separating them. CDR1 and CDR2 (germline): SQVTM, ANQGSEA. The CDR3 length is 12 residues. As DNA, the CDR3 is TGCAGCGTTGGGTCGGGGAGCACTGAAGCTTTCTTT. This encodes CSVGSGSTEAFF.

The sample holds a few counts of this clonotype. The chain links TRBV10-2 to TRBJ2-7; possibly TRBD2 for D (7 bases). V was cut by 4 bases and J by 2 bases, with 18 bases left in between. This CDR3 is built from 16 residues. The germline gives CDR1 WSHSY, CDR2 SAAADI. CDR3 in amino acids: CASSGPRGGLTYEQYF. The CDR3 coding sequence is TGCGCCAGCAGTGGCCCCAGGGGAGGGTTAACCTACGAGCAGTACTTC.

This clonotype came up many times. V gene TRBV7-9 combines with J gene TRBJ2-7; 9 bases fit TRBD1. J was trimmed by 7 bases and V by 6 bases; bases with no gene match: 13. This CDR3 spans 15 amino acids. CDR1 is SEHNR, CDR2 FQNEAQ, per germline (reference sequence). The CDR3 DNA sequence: TGTGCCAGCAGTTTTACCCCGGGACAGGGCGTAGAGCAGTACTTC. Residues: CASSFTPGQGVEQYF.

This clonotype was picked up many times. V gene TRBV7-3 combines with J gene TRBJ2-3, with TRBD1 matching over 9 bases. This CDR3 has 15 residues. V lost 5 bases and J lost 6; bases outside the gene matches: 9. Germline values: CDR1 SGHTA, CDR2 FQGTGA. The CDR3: CASSLSTGGTDTQYF. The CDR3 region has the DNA TGTGCCAGCAGCCTATCGACAGGGGGAACTGATACGCAGTATTTT.

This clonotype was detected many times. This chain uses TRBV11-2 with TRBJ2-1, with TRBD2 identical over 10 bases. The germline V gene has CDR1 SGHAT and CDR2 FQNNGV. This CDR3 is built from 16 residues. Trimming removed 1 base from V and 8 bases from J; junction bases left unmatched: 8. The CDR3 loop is CASSLVSSGSRDEQFF. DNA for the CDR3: TGTGCCAGCAGCTTAGTATCTAGCGGGAGTAGAGATGAGCAGTTCTTC.

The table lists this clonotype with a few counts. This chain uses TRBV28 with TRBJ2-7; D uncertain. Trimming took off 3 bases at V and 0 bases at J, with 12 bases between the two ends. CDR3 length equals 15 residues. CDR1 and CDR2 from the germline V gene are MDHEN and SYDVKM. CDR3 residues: CASSFNSYPSYEQYF. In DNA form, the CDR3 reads TGTGCCAGCAGTTTTAACAGTTATCCCTCCTACGAGCAGTACTTC.

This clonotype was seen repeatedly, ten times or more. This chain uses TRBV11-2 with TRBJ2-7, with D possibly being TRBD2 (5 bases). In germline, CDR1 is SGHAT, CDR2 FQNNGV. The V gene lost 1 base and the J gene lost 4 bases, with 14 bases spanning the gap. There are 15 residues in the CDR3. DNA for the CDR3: TGTGCCAGCAGCTTAGGTTCCGGGGAAATTTACGAGCAGTACTTC. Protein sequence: CASSLGSGEIYEQYF.

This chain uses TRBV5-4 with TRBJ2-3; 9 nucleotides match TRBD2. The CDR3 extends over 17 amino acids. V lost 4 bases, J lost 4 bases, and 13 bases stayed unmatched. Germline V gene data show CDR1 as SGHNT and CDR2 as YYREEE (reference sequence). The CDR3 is CASSPLAGATVADTQYF. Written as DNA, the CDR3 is TGTGCCAGCAGCCCGTTAGCGGGAGCCACGGTTGCAGATACGCAGTATTTT.

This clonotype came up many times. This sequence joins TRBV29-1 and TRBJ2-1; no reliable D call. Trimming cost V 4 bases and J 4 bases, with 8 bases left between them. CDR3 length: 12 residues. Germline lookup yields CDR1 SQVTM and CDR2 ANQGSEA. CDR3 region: CSVVRGYNEQFF. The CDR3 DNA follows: TGCAGCGTTGTACGTGGTTACAATGAGCAGTTCTTC.

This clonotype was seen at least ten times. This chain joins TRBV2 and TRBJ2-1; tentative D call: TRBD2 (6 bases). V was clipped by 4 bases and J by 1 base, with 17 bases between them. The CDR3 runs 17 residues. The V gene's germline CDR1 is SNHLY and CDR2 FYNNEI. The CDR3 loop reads CASSGGKDPRSYNEQFF. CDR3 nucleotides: TGTGCCAGCAGTGGCGGGAAAGACCCTCGGTCCTACAATGAGCAGTTCTTC. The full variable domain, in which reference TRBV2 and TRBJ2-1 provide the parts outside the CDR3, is EPEVTQTPSHQVTQMGQEVILRCVPISNHLYFYWYRQILGQKVEFLVSFYNNEISEKSEIFDDQFSVERPDGSNFTLKIRSTKLEDSAMYFCASSGGKDPRSYNEQFFGPGTRLTVL.

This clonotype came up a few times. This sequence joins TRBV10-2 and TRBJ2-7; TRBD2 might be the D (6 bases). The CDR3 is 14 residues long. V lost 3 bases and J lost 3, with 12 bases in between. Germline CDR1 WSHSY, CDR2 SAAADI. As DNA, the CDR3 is TGCGCCAGCAGTGAAGGAGGGACCTTCTACGAGCAGTACTTC. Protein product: CASSEGGTFYEQYF.

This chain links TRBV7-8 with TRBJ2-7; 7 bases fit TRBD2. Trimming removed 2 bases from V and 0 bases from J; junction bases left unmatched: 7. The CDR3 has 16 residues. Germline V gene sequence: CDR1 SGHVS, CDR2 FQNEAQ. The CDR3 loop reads CASSLSGLVDSYEQYF. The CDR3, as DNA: TGTGCCAGCAGCTTAAGTGGACTAGTAGACTCCTACGAGCAGTACTTC.

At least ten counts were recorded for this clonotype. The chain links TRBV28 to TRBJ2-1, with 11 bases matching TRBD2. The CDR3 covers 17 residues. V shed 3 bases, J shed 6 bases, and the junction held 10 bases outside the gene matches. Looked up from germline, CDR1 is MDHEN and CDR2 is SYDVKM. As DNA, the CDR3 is TGTGCCAGCAGTTTTTCCCGGGGACTAGCGGTAGGCAATGAGCAGTTCTTC. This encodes CASSFSRGLAVGNEQFF. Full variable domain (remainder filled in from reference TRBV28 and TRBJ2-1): DVKVTQSSRYLVKRTGEKVFLECVQDMDHENMFWYRQDPGLGLRLIYFSYDVKMKEKGDIPEGYSVSREKKERFSLILESASTNQTSMYLCASSFSRGLAVGNEQFFGPGTRLTVL.

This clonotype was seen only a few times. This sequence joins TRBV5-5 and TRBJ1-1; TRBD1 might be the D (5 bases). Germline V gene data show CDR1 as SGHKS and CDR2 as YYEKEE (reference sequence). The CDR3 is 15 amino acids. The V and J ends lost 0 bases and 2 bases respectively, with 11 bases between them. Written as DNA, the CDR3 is TGTGCCAGCAGCTTGGTGGGGACTTTAAACACTGAAGCTTTCTTT. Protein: CASSLVGTLNTEAFF.

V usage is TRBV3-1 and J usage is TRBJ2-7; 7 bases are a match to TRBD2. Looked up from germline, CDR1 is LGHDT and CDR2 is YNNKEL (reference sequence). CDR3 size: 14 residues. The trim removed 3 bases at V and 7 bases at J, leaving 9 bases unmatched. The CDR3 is CASSQGGRAFEQYF. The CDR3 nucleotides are TGTGCCAGCAGCCAGGGTGGGAGGGCTTTTGAGCAGTACTTC.

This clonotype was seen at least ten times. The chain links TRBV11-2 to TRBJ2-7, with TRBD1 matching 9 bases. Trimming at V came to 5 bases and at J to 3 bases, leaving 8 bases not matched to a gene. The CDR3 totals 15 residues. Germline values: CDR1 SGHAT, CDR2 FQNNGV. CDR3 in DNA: TGTGCCAGCAGCGTCGGACAGGGGATTAACTACGAGCAGTACTTC. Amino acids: CASSVGQGINYEQYF.

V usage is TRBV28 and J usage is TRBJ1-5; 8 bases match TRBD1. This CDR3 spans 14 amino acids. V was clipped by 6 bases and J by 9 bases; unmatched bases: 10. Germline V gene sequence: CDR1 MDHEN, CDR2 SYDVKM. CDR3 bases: TGTGCCAGCAGATCCGGACAGGGCGAGAGGCCCCAGCATTTT. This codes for CASRSGQGERPQHF.

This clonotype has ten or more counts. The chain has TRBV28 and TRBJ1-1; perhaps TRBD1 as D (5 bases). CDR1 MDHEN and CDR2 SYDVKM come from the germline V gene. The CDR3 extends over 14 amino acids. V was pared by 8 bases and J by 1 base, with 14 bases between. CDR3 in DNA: TGTGCCAGCGGGGAGGAGGGGACGAACACTGAAGCTTTCTTT. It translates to CASGEEGTNTEAFF.

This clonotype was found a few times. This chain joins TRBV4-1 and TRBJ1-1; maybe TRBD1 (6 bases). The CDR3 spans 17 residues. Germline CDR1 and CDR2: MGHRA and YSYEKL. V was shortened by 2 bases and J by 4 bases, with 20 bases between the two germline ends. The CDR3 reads CASSQRGSGPGVTEAFF. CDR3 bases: TGCGCCAGCAGCCAAAGGGGGAGCGGGCCGGGGGTCACTGAAGCTTTCTTT.

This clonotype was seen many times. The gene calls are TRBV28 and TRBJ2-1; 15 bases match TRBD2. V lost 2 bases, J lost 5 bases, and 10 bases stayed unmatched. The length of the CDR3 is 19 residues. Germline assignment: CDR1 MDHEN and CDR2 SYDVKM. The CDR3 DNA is TGTGCCAGCAGTTTAGGGGGAGGACTAGCGGGAGGGCCACACAATGAGCAGTTCTTC. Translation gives CASSLGGGLAGGPHNEQFF.

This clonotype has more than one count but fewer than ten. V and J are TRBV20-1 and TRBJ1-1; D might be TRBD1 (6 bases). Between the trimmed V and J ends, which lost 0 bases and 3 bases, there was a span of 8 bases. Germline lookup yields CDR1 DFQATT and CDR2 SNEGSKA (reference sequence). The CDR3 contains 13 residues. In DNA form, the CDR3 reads TGCAGTGCTAGAGATTCAGGGGACACTGAAGCTTTCTTT. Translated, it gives CSARDSGDTEAFF.